The rows below give T cell receptor beta chains drawn from one sample of a study of blood T cell repertoires in COVID-19. Libraries were prepared by immunoSEQ multiplex PCR; TCRdb keeps only in-frame clonotypes and omits some of them. The table shows roughly 90,000 clones, with 75% to 85% occurring only once. Sequenced sample: peripheral blood. Every receptor here comes from a woman aged 65 to 85 with acute or convalescent COVID-19. CDR3s include the opening cysteine and the closing phenylalanine or tryptophan. Each record gives: V gene, clone size, D gene, J gene, CDR3 protein, CDR3 DNA. A D gene is named only where the DNA matches it firmly. Part of the rows lack a size; the others show once, few, many or a class for expanded clones.

v_gene: TRBV11-1; abundance: -; d_gene: TRBD1; j_gene: TRBJ1-2; CDR3aa: CASSAGQGLANYGYTF; CDR3nt: TGTGCCAGCAGCGCCGGACAGGGTCTCGCTAACTATGGCTACACCTTC
v_gene: TRBV9; abundance: -; d_gene: TRBD2; j_gene: TRBJ2-3; CDR3aa: CASSPGLAGGPPTDTQYF; CDR3nt: TGTGCCAGCAGCCCGGGACTAGCGGGAGGGCCTCCTACAGATACGCAGTATTTT
v_gene: TRBV7-9; abundance: -; d_gene: -; j_gene: TRBJ1-2; CDR3aa: CASSEGLLYGYTF; CDR3nt: TGTGCCAGCAGCGAGGGACTACTCTATGGCTACACCTTC
v_gene: TRBV7-6; abundance: -; d_gene: TRBD1; j_gene: TRBJ1-4; CDR3aa: CASSLNPGQGGEKLFF; CDR3nt: TGTGCCAGCAGCTTAAACCCGGGACAGGGGGGGGAAAAACTGTTTTTT
v_gene: TRBV7-3; abundance: -; d_gene: -; j_gene: TRBJ1-5; CDR3aa: CASRTKRGSNQPQHF; CDR3nt: TGTGCCAGCAGAACCAAACGGGGGAGCAATCAGCCCCAGCATTTT
v_gene: TRBV4-1; abundance: -; d_gene: -; j_gene: TRBJ2-4; CDR3aa: CASSRVGGGLENIQYF; CDR3nt: TGCGCCAGCAGCCGGGTAGGGGGGGGGCTGGAAAACATTCAGTACTTC
v_gene: TRBV6-5; abundance: -; d_gene: -; j_gene: TRBJ1-5; CDR3aa: CAGWEGNQPQHF; CDR3nt: TGTGCCGGGTGGGAGGGCAATCAGCCCCAGCATTTT
v_gene: TRBV2; abundance: once; d_gene: -; j_gene: TRBJ1-5; CDR3aa: CASRDGAGASNQPQHF; CDR3nt: TGTGCCAGCAGGGATGGGGCAGGGGCCAGCAATCAGCCCCAGCATTTT
v_gene: TRBV7-2; abundance: -; d_gene: -; j_gene: TRBJ1-5; CDR3aa: CASSLAQDKPQHF; CDR3nt: TGTGCCAGCAGCTTAGCGCAGGATAAGCCCCAGCATTTT
v_gene: TRBV5-4; abundance: few; d_gene: TRBD2; j_gene: TRBJ2-1; CDR3aa: CASSPAGLAGVGEQFF; CDR3nt: TGTGCCAGCAGCCCGGCGGGCCTAGCGGGAGTCGGAGAGCAGTTCTTC
v_gene: TRBV4-2; abundance: -; d_gene: -; j_gene: TRBJ1-4; CDR3aa: CASSQSWDIDEKLFF; CDR3nt: TGTGCCAGCAGCCAATCTTGGGACATCGATGAAAAACTGTTTTTT
v_gene: TRBV4-3; abundance: -; d_gene: TRBD1; j_gene: TRBJ2-4; CDR3aa: CASSQDRTGVAKNIQYF; CDR3nt: TGCGCCAGCAGCCAAGATAGGACAGGGGTAGCCAAAAACATTCAGTACTTC
v_gene: TRBV9; abundance: -; d_gene: -; j_gene: TRBJ2-3; CDR3aa: CASSVRIGADTQYF; CDR3nt: TGTGCCAGCAGCGTAAGAATAGGGGCAGATACGCAGTATTTT
v_gene: TRBV4-3; abundance: -; d_gene: -; j_gene: TRBJ1-1; CDR3aa: CASSQVRGLEAFF; CDR3nt: TGCGCCAGCAGCCAAGTGAGGGGGTTAGAAGCTTTCTTT
v_gene: TRBV28; abundance: -; d_gene: TRBD2; j_gene: TRBJ2-3; CDR3aa: CASSFAGGADTQYF; CDR3nt: TGTGCCAGCAGTTTCGCGGGGGGCGCAGATACGCAGTATTTT
v_gene: TRBV7-2; abundance: -; d_gene: -; j_gene: TRBJ1-1; CDR3aa: CASSLQGNTEAFF; CDR3nt: TGTGCCAGCAGCCTACAGGGGAACACTGAAGCTTTCTTT
v_gene: TRBV7-8; abundance: -; d_gene: -; j_gene: TRBJ1-2; CDR3aa: CASSFTGDYGYTF; CDR3nt: TGTGCCAGCAGCTTTACGGGGGACTATGGCTACACCTTC
v_gene: TRBV7-9; abundance: -; d_gene: TRBD1; j_gene: TRBJ1-2; CDR3aa: CASSFASGTVSSYTF; CDR3nt: TGTGCCAGCAGCTTTGCTTCCGGGACAGTTAGCTCCTACACCTTC
v_gene: TRBV27; abundance: -; d_gene: TRBD2; j_gene: TRBJ2-3; CDR3aa: CASSLLSGRADTQYF; CDR3nt: TGTGCCAGCAGTTTGCTAAGCGGGAGGGCGGATACGCAGTATTTT
v_gene: TRBV5-4; abundance: few; d_gene: -; j_gene: TRBJ1-1; CDR3aa: CASSHRGGFAEAFF; CDR3nt: TGTGCCAGCAGCCACCGGGGGGGGTTCGCTGAAGCTTTCTTT
v_gene: TRBV7-9; abundance: -; d_gene: TRBD1; j_gene: TRBJ1-4; CDR3aa: CASSLEPGQIEKLFF; CDR3nt: TGTGCCAGCAGCTTAGAACCGGGACAGATCGAAAAACTGTTTTTT
v_gene: TRBV5-4; abundance: -; d_gene: -; j_gene: TRBJ2-3; CDR3aa: CASTRGALAVTTDTQYF; CDR3nt: TGTGCCAGCACCCGGGGGGCCCTAGCGGTGACCACAGATACGCAGTATTTT
v_gene: TRBV5-1; abundance: few; d_gene: -; j_gene: TRBJ1-6; CDR3aa: CASRGLPENSPLHF; CDR3nt: TGCGCCAGCAGAGGACTGCCGGAGAATTCACCCCTCCACTTT
v_gene: TRBV29-1; abundance: -; d_gene: TRBD1; j_gene: TRBJ2-3; CDR3aa: CSVEGQGVVTQYF; CDR3nt: TGCAGCGTTGAAGGACAGGGGGTAGTTACGCAGTATTTT
v_gene: TRBV19; abundance: -; d_gene: TRBD2; j_gene: TRBJ2-1; CDR3aa: CASSLAVGNEQFF; CDR3nt: TGTGCCAGTAGTCTAGCGGTCGGCAATGAGCAGTTCTTC
v_gene: TRBV5-1; abundance: few; d_gene: -; j_gene: TRBJ1-4; CDR3aa: CASSLRGFNEKLFF; CDR3nt: TGCGCCAGCAGCTTGCGGGGGTTTAATGAAAAACTGTTTTTT
v_gene: TRBV7-8; abundance: few; d_gene: TRBD2; j_gene: TRBJ2-7; CDR3aa: CASSLSGTSGNRYEQYF; CDR3nt: TGTGCCAGCAGCTTATCCGGGACTAGCGGGAATCGGTACGAGCAGTACTTC
v_gene: TRBV2; abundance: -; d_gene: TRBD2; j_gene: TRBJ2-1; CDR3aa: CASSESLAGYYNEQFF; CDR3nt: TGTGCCAGCAGTGAATCCCTAGCGGGATACTACAATGAGCAGTTCTTC
v_gene: TRBV24-1; abundance: few; d_gene: TRBD1; j_gene: TRBJ1-1; CDR3aa: CATSDSNRGPNTEAFF; CDR3nt: TGTGCCACCAGTGATTCAAACAGGGGGCCGAACACTGAAGCTTTCTTT
v_gene: TRBV29-1; abundance: few; d_gene: -; j_gene: TRBJ2-1; CDR3aa: CSVRLGDRPNEQFF; CDR3nt: TGCAGCGTCCGACTCGGGGATCGGCCCAATGAGCAGTTCTTC
v_gene: TRBV29-1; abundance: -; d_gene: -; j_gene: TRBJ2-1; CDR3aa: CSVASVTGTRGSYNEQFF; CDR3nt: TGCAGCGTTGCCTCCGTCACAGGGACCCGGGGCTCCTACAATGAGCAGTTCTTC
v_gene: TRBV30; abundance: -; d_gene: TRBD1; j_gene: TRBJ2-7; CDR3aa: CAWSVRVTGITYEQYF; CDR3nt: TGTGCCTGGAGTGTACGTGTGACAGGGATAACCTACGAGCAGTACTTC
v_gene: TRBV7-9; abundance: few; d_gene: TRBD2; j_gene: TRBJ2-3; CDR3aa: CASSLGLAELVDTQYF; CDR3nt: TGTGCCAGCAGCTTGGGACTAGCGGAATTAGTAGATACGCAGTATTTT
v_gene: TRBV19; abundance: -; d_gene: -; j_gene: TRBJ1-1; CDR3aa: CASSSGIAEAFF; CDR3nt: TGTGCCAGTAGTTCAGGGATTGCTGAAGCTTTCTTT
v_gene: TRBV12-3/TRBV12-4; abundance: -; d_gene: -; j_gene: TRBJ1-2; CDR3aa: CASSRLAGGYTF; CDR3nt: TGTGCCAGCAGCCGCTTGGCAGGGGGCTACACCTTC
v_gene: TRBV5-1; abundance: -; d_gene: TRBD2; j_gene: TRBJ2-3; CDR3aa: CASSPALAGVGDTQYF; CDR3nt: TGCGCCAGCAGCCCCGCTCTAGCGGGAGTTGGGGATACGCAGTATTTT
v_gene: TRBV6-1; abundance: -; d_gene: TRBD1; j_gene: TRBJ2-7; CDR3aa: CASSERSGGYEQYF; CDR3nt: TGTGCCAGCAGTGAAAGGTCAGGGGGTTACGAGCAGTACTTC
v_gene: TRBV6-5; abundance: few; d_gene: TRBD1; j_gene: TRBJ1-1; CDR3aa: CASTRQGGNTEAFF; CDR3nt: TGTGCCAGCACCAGACAGGGGGGGAACACTGAAGCTTTCTTT
v_gene: TRBV6-6; abundance: -; d_gene: TRBD1; j_gene: TRBJ1-1; CDR3aa: CASSYSTGMNTEAFF; CDR3nt: TGTGCCAGCAGTTACTCGACAGGGATGAACACTGAAGCTTTCTTT
v_gene: TRBV19; abundance: -; d_gene: -; j_gene: TRBJ1-6; CDR3aa: CASSILPGSYNSPLHF; CDR3nt: TGTGCCAGTAGTATCCTTCCGGGCTCCTATAATTCACCCCTCCACTTT
v_gene: TRBV7-9; abundance: few; d_gene: TRBD1; j_gene: TRBJ2-7; CDR3aa: CASSFFPWTGPYEQYF; CDR3nt: TGTGCCAGCAGTTTTTTTCCGTGGACAGGACCGTACGAGCAGTACTTC
v_gene: TRBV5-1; abundance: once; d_gene: TRBD1; j_gene: TRBJ2-7; CDR3aa: CASSLITGDREQYF; CDR3nt: TGCGCCAGCAGCTTGATTACAGGGGACCGCGAGCAGTACTTC
v_gene: TRBV27; abundance: -; d_gene: TRBD2; j_gene: TRBJ2-2; CDR3aa: CASSPGLAGGPGGELFF; CDR3nt: TGTGCCAGCAGCCCCGGACTAGCGGGAGGGCCGGGCGGGGAGCTGTTTTTT
v_gene: TRBV6-6; abundance: -; d_gene: -; j_gene: TRBJ2-1; CDR3aa: CASSYPTGQRPNEQFF; CDR3nt: TGTGCCAGCAGTTACCCAACGGGTCAGCGTCCCAATGAGCAGTTCTTC
v_gene: TRBV13; abundance: -; d_gene: -; j_gene: TRBJ2-7; CDR3aa: CASSRAYEQYF; CDR3nt: TGTGCCAGCAGCCGGGCCTACGAGCAGTACTTC
v_gene: TRBV6-1; abundance: -; d_gene: -; j_gene: TRBJ2-4; CDR3aa: CASSEWGEIKNIQYF; CDR3nt: TGTGCCAGCAGTGAATGGGGGGAAATCAAAAACATTCAGTACTTC
v_gene: TRBV28; abundance: -; d_gene: TRBD2; j_gene: TRBJ2-3; CDR3aa: CASTGGRLRTDTQYF; CDR3nt: TGTGCCAGCACGGGCGGGAGGCTACGCACAGATACGCAGTATTTT
v_gene: TRBV6-2/TRBV6-3; abundance: -; d_gene: TRBD2; j_gene: TRBJ2-7; CDR3aa: CASSYPSGGAFGFLYEQYF; CDR3nt: TGTGCCAGCAGTTACCCTAGCGGGGGGGCCTTCGGCTTTTTATACGAGCAGTACTTC
v_gene: TRBV7-5; abundance: -; d_gene: -; j_gene: TRBJ2-1; CDR3aa: CVRSLEWAGAYNEQFF; CDR3nt: TGTGTCAGAAGCTTAGAATGGGCAGGTGCCTACAATGAGCAGTTCTTC
v_gene: TRBV11-2; abundance: -; d_gene: -; j_gene: TRBJ1-5; CDR3aa: CASSPEGAYNQPQHF; CDR3nt: TGTGCCAGCAGCCCTGAAGGGGCTTACAATCAGCCCCAGCATTTT
v_gene: TRBV2; abundance: -; d_gene: TRBD2; j_gene: TRBJ2-3; CDR3aa: CASRKTSGSADTQYF; CDR3nt: TGTGCCAGCAGGAAGACTAGCGGGAGCGCAGATACGCAGTATTTT
v_gene: TRBV30; abundance: -; d_gene: -; j_gene: TRBJ1-4; CDR3aa: CAWSSAMTTNEKLFF; CDR3nt: TGTGCCTGGAGTTCTGCGATGACAACTAATGAAAAACTGTTTTTT
v_gene: TRBV6-1; abundance: -; d_gene: TRBD1; j_gene: TRBJ1-1; CDR3aa: CASRSDRGEAFF; CDR3nt: TGTGCCAGCAGGTCCGACAGGGGTGAAGCTTTCTTT
v_gene: TRBV19; abundance: -; d_gene: -; j_gene: TRBJ2-2; CDR3aa: CASRSPRDISGGELFF; CDR3nt: TGTGCCAGTAGATCCCCCCGGGACATCTCTGGCGGGGAGCTGTTTTTT
v_gene: TRBV3-1/TRBV3-2; abundance: -; d_gene: TRBD1; j_gene: TRBJ1-2; CDR3aa: CASSLGQGRAGYTF; CDR3nt: TGTGCCAGCAGCCTGGGACAGGGCAGGGCTGGCTACACCTTC
v_gene: TRBV12-3/TRBV12-4; abundance: -; d_gene: TRBD1; j_gene: TRBJ2-1; CDR3aa: CASRTGGRNEQFF; CDR3nt: TGTGCCAGCAGGACAGGGGGCCGAAATGAGCAGTTCTTC
v_gene: TRBV28; abundance: few; d_gene: -; j_gene: TRBJ1-5; CDR3aa: CASSLRGAGYNQPQHF; CDR3nt: TGTGCCAGCAGTTTAAGGGGCGCAGGCTACAATCAGCCCCAGCATTTT
v_gene: TRBV12-3/TRBV12-4; abundance: few; d_gene: -; j_gene: TRBJ2-5; CDR3aa: CASTQGMGETQYF; CDR3nt: TGTGCCAGCACCCAGGGGATGGGAGAGACCCAGTACTTC
v_gene: TRBV29-1; abundance: few; d_gene: -; j_gene: TRBJ1-4; CDR3aa: CSVALSGGTNEKLFF; CDR3nt: TGCAGCGTTGCTTTGTCGGGAGGGACTAATGAAAAACTGTTTTTT